The sequence of this TCR beta chain was determined in a study of blood T cells in healthy people across ages. The authors ran a second PCR of about 7 to 12 cycles using a sample-barcoded 5' primer and a J-beta primer mix. Researchers report that a template-switch adaptor with 12 random nucleotides tagged each cDNA molecule. MiXCR was run by TCRdb on the 5' RACE reads, yielding one entry per CDR3 protein. The sample holds more than 600,000 distinct CDR3 sequences, 20% to 25% seen once. This CDR3 comprises 18 residues. CDR1 is SGHTA and CDR2 is FQGNSA in the germline V gene. Only a few counts were recorded for this clonotype. These sequences were also reported in another study, on T cells of mothers and their children. In that study: It was found that thymic selection shapes TCR recombination output similarly in related and unrelated pairs.

The chain joins TRBV7-2 to TRBJ2-5, with TRBD2 matching over 13 bases. The J call may be wrong; the DNA end is better matched by TRBJ2-1. This TCR was recovered from a boy between 5 and 17 years old in good health. Sequencing was done on a sample of blood. The CDR3 spells CASSLEGRLAGGINEQFF. The CDR3 DNA sequence: TGTGCCAGCAGCTTAGAAGGGAGACTAGCGGGAGGTATCAATGAGCAGTTCTTC.